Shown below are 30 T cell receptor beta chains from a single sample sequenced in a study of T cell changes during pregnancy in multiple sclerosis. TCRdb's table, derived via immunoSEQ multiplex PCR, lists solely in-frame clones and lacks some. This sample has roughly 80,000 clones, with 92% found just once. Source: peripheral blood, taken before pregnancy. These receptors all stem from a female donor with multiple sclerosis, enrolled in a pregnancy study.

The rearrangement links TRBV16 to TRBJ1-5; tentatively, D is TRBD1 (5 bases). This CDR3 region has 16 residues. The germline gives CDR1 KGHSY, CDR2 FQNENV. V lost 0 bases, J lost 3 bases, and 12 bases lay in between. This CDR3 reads CASSQSGQGNNQPQHF. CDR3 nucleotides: TGTGCCAGCAGCCAATCTGGGCAGGGTAACAATCAGCCCCAGCATTTT.

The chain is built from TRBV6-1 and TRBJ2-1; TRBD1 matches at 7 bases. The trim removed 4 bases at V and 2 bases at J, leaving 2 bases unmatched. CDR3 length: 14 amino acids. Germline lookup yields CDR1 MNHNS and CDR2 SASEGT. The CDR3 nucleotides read TGTGCCAGCAGTGTAGGGGGCGCCTACAATGAGCAGTTCTTC. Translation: CASSVGGAYNEQFF.

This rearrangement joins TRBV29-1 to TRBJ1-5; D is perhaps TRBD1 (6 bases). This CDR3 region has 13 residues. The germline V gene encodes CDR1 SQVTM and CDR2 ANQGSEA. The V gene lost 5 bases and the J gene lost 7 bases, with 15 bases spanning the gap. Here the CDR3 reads CSVLAGAGQPQHF. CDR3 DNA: TGCAGCGTTTTGGCAGGGGCAGGACAGCCCCAGCATTTT.

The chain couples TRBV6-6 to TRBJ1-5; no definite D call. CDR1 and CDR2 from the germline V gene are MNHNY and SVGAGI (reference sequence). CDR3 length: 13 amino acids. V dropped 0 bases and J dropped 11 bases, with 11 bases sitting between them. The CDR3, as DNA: TGTGCCAGCAGTTACTCGGGGTTCGGGACCCAGCATTTT. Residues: CASSYSGFGTQHF.

Here the CDR3 DNA reads TGTGCCAGCAGTTTAACCCGCCCGACAGGGTCCGGAAACACCATATATTTT. Encoded protein: CASSLTRPTGSGNTIYF. V gene TRBV28 combines with J gene TRBJ1-3; 7 nucleotides line up with TRBD1. V shed 2 bases, J shed 4 bases, and the junction held 11 bases outside the gene matches. The CDR3 spans 17 residues. Germline assignment: CDR1 MDHEN and CDR2 SYDVKM.

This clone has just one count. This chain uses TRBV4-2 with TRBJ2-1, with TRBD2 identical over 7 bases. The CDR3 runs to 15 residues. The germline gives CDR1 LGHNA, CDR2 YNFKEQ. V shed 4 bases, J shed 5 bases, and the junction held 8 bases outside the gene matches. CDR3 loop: CASSLGGSTDNEQFF. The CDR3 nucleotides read TGTGCCAGCAGCCTCGGCGGGAGTACCGACAATGAGCAGTTCTTC.

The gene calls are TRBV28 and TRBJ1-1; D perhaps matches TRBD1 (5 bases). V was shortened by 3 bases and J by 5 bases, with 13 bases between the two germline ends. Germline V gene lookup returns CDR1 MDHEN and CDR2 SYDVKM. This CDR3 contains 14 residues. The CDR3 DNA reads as TGTGCCAGCAGTTTCCCTGGGACTAGGACTGAAGCTTTCTTT. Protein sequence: CASSFPGTRTEAFF.

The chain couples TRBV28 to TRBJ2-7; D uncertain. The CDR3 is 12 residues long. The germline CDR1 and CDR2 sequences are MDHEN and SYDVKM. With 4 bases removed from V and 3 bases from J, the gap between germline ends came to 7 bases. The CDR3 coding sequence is TGTGCCAGCAGTTACCCCTACTACGAGCAGTACTTC. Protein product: CASSYPYYEQYF.

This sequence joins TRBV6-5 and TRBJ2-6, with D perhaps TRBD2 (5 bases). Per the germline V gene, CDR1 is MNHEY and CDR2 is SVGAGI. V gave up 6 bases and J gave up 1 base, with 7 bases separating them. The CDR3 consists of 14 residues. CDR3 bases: TGTGCCAGCAGGGACTTATCTGGGGCCAACGTCCTGACTTTC. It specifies CASRDLSGANVLTF.

Written as DNA, the CDR3 is TGTGCCAGCAGCTATCGGACTAGCGGGAGGCCCGTTGAGCAGTTCTTC. Protein product: CASSYRTSGRPVEQFF. V gene TRBV11-2 combines with J gene TRBJ2-1; the match to TRBD2 covers 14 bases. V lost 4 bases to trimming and J lost 9 bases; unmatched junction nucleotides: 8. CDR1 is SGHAT, CDR2 FQNNGV, per germline. The CDR3 extends over 16 amino acids.

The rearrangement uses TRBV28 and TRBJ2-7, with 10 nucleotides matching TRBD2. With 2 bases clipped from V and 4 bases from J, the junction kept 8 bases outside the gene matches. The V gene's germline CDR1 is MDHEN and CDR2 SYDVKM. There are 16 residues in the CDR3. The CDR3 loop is CASSLILAGARYEQYF. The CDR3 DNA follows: TGTGCCAGCAGTTTAATCCTAGCGGGAGCAAGGTACGAGCAGTACTTC.

The CDR3 DNA reads as TGTGCCAGCAGCTCAAACTGGGCGGGTACCTACAATGAGCAGTTCTTC. It translates to CASSSNWAGTYNEQFF. The V gene is TRBV7-8, the J gene TRBJ2-1; D perhaps matches TRBD2 (5 bases). Trimming shortened V by 4 bases and J by 2 bases, and 15 bases separated the two germline ends. Germline V gives CDR1 SGHVS, CDR2 FQNEAQ. This CDR3 comprises 16 residues.

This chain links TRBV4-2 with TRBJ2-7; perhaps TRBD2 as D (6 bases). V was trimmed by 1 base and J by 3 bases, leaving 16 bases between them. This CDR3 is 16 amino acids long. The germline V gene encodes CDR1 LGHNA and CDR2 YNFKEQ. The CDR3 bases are TGTGCCAGCAGCCAAGGGTTGGCGGGACCCCTCTACGAGCAGTACTTC. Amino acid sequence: CASSQGLAGPLYEQYF.

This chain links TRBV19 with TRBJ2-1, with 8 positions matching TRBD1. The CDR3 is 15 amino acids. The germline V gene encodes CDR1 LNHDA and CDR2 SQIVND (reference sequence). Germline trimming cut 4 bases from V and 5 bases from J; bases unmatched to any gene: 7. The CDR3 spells CASSTRTGSHNEQFF. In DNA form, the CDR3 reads TGTGCCAGTAGTACCCGGACAGGGTCGCACAATGAGCAGTTCTTC.

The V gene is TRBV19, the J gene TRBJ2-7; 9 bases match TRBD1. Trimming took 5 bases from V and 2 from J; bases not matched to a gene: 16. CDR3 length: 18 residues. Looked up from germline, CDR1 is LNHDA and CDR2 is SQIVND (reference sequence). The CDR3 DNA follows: TGTGCCAGTAGTCCCGGACAGGGTTGGACAGGGGTACCCTACGAGCAGTACTTC. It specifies CASSPGQGWTGVPYEQYF.

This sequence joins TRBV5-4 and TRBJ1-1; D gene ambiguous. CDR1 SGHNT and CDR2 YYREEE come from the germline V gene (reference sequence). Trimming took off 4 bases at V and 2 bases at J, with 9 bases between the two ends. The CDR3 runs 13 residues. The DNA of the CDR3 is TGTGCCAGCAGCACCAGTCACAACACTGAAGCTTTCTTT. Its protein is CASSTSHNTEAFF.

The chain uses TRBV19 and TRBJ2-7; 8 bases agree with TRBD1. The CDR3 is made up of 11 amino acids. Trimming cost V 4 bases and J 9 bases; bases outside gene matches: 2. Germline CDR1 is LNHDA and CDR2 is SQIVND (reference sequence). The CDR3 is CASSKGTGQYF. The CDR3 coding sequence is TGTGCCAGTAGTAAAGGGACAGGGCAGTACTTC.

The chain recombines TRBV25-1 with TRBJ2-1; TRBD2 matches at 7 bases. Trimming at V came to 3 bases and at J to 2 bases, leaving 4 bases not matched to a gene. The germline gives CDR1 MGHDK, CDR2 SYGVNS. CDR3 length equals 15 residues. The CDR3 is CASSEPGGPYNEQFF. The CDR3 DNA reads TGTGCCAGCAGTGAGCCGGGAGGACCCTACAATGAGCAGTTCTTC.

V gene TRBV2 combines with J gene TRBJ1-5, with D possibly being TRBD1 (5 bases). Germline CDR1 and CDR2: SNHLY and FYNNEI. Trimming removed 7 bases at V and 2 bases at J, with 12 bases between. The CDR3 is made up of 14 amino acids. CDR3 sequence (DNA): TGTGCCAGCAACCGCAGGGAGGGCAATCAGCCCCAGCATTTT. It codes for CASNRREGNQPQHF.

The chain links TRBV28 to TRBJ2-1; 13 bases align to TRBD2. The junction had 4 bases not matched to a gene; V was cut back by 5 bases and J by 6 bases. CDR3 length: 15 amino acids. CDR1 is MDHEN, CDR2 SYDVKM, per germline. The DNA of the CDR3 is TGTGCCAGCAGTCCTACTAGCGGGAGGGCCAATGAGCAGTTCTTC. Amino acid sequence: CASSPTSGRANEQFF.

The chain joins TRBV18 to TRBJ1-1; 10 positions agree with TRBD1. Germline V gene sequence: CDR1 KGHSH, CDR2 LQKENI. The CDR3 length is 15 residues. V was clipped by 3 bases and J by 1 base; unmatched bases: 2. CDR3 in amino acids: CASSPDRGQNTEAFF. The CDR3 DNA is TGTGCCAGCTCACCCGACAGGGGGCAGAACACTGAAGCTTTCTTT.

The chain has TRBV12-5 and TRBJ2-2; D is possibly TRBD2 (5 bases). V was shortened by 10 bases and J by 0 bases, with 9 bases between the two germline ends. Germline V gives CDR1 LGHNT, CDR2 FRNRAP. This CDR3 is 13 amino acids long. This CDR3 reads CATGVANTGELFF. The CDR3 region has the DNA TGTGCTACCGGGGTCGCGAACACCGGGGAGCTGTTTTTT.

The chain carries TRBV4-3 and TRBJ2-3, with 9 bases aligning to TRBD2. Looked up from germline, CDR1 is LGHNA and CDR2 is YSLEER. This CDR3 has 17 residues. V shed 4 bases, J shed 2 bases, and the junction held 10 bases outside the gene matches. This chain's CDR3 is CASSPRGAGGNTDTQYF. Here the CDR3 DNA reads TGCGCCAGCAGCCCCAGAGGAGCGGGAGGCAACACAGATACGCAGTATTTT.

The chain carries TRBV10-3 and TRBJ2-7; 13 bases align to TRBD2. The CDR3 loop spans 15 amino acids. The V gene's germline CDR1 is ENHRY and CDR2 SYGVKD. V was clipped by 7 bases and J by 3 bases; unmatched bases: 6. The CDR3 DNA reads TGTGCCATCAAGAACGGACTAGCGGGAGTCTACGAGCAGTACTTC. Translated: CAIKNGLAGVYEQYF.

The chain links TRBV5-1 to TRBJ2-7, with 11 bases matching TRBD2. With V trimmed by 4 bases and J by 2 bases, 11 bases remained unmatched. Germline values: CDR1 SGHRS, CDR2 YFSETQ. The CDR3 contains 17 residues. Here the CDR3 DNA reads TGCGCCAGCAGCAATTTAGCGGGAGGGCGTAAAACCTACGAGCAGTACTTC. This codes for CASSNLAGGRKTYEQYF.

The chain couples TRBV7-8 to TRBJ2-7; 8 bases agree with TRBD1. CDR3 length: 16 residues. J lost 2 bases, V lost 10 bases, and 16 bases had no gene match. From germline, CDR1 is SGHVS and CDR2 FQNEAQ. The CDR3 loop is CATYDYFGQGTYEQYF. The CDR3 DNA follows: TGTGCCACCTATGACTATTTTGGACAGGGAACCTACGAGCAGTACTTC.

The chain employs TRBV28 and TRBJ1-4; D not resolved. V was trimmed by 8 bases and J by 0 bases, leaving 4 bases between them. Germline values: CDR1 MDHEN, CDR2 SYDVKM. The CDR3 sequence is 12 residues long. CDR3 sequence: CASGPTNEKLFF. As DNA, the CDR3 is TGTGCCAGCGGGCCAACTAATGAAAAACTGTTTTTT.

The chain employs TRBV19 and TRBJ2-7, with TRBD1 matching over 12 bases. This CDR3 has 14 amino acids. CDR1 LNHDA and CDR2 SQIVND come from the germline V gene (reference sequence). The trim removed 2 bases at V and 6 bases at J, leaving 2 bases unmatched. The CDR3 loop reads CASSIRGQGAEQYF. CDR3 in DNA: TGTGCCAGTAGTATACGGGGACAGGGGGCCGAGCAGTACTTC.

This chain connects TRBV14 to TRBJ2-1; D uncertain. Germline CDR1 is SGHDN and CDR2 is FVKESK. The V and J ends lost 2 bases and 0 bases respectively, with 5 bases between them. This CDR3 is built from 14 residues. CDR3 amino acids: CASSQISSYNEQFF. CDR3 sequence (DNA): TGTGCCAGCAGCCAAATCAGCTCCTACAATGAGCAGTTCTTC.

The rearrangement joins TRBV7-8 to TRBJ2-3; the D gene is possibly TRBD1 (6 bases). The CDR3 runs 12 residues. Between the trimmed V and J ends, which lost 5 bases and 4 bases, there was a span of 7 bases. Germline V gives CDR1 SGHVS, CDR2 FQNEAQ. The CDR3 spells CASSHRADTQYF. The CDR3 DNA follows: TGTGCCAGCAGCCACAGGGCAGATACGCAGTATTTT.